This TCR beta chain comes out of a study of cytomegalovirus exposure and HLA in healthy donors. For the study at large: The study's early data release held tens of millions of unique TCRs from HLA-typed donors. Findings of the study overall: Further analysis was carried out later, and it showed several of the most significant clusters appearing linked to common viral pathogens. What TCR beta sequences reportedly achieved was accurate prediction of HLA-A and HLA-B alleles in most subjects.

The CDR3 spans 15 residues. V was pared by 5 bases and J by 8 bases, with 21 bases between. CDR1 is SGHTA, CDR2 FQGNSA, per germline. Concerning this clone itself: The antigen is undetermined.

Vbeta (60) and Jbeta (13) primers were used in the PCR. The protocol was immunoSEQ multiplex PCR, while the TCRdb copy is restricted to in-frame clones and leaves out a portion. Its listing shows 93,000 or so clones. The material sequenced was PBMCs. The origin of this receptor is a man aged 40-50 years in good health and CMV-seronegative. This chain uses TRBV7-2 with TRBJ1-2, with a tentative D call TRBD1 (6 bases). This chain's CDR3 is CASSPRRTGLRGYTF. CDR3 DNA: TGTGCCAGCAGCCCCCGAAGAACAGGGTTAAGGGGCTACACCTTC.